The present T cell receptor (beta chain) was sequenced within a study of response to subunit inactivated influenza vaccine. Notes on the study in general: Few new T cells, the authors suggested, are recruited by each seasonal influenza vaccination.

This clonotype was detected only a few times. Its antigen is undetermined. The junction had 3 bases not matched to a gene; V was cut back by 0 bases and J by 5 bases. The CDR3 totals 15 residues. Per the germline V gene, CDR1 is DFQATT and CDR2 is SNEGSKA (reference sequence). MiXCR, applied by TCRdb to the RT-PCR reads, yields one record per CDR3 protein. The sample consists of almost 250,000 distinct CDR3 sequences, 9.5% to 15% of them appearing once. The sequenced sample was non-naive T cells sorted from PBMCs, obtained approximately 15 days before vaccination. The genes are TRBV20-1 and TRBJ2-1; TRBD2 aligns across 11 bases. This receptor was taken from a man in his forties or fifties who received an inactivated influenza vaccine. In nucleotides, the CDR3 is TGCAGTGCTAGAGATCCGACTAGCGGGAACAATGAGCAGTTCTTC. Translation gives CSARDPTSGNNEQFF.